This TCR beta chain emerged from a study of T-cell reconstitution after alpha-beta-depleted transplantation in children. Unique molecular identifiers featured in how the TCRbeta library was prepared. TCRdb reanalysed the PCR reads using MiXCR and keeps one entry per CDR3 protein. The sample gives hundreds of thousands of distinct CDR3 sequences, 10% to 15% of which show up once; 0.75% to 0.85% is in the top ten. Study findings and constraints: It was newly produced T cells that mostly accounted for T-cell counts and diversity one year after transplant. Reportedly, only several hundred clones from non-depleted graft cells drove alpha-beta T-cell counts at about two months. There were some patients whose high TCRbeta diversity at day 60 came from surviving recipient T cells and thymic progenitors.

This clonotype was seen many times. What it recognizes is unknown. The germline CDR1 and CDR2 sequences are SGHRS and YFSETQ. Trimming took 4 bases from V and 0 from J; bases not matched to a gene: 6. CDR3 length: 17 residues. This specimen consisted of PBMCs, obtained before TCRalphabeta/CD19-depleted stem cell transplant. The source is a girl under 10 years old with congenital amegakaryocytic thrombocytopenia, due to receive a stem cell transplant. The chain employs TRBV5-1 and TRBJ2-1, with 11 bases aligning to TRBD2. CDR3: CASSRISGRASYNEQFF. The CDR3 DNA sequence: TGCGCCAGCAGCCGAATTAGCGGGAGGGCCTCCTACAATGAGCAGTTCTTC. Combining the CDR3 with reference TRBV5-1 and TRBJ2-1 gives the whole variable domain KAGVTQTPRYLIKTRGQQVTLSCSPISGHRSVSWYQQTPGQGLQFLFEYFSETQRNKGNFPGRFSGRQFSNSRSEMNVSTLELGDSALYLCASSRISGRASYNEQFFGPGTRLTVL.